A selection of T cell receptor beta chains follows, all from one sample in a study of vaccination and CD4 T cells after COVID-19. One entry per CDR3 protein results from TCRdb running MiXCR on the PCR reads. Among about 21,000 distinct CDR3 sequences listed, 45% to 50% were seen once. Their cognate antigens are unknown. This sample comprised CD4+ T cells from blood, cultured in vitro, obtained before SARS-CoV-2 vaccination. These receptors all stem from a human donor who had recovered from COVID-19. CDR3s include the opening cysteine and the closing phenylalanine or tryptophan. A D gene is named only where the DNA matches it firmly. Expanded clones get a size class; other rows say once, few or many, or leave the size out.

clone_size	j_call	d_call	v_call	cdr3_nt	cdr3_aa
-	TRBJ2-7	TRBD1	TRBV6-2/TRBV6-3	TGTGCCAGCAGTTACTCGACCAGGGGGACCTACGAGCAGTACTTC	CASSYSTRGTYEQYF
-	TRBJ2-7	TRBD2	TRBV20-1	TGCAGTGCGTGGGGACTAGCGGGATCCTACGAGCAGTACTTC	CSAWGLAGSYEQYF
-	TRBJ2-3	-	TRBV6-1	TGTGCCAGCAGGCCACGGAGCGGGCACTTCACAGATACGCAGTATTTT	CASRPRSGHFTDTQYF
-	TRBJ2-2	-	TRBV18	TGTGCCAGCTCACCGGCGGGGACCGGGGAGCTGTTTTTT	CASSPAGTGELFF
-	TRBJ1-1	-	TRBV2	TGTGCCAGCAGTGTGAGGGGGGTTTTAACTGAAGCTTTCTTT	CASSVRGVLTEAFF
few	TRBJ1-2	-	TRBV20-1	TGCAGTGCTAGAGAGGCCCTACGGGGTGGCTACACCTTC	CSAREALRGGYTF
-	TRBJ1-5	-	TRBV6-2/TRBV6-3	TGTGCCAGCACGGGGGACCCCGATCAGCCCCAGCATTTT	CASTGDPDQPQHF
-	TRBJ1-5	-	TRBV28	TGTGCCAGCAGTTTTCGTGGCAGGGGCAATCAGCCCCAGCATTTT	CASSFRGRGNQPQHF
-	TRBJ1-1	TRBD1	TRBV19	TGTGCCAGTAGTGCCTCTAACAGGGGTATCACTGAAGCTTTCTTT	CASSASNRGITEAFF
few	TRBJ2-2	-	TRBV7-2	TGTGCCAGCAGCCCCTCCGGGCCACATCTAGAGGAGCTGTTTTTT	CASSPSGPHLEELFF
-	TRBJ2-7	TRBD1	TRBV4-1	TGCGCCAGCAGCCACCGCACCACGGGACAGGGTCAGTACTTC	CASSHRTTGQGQYF
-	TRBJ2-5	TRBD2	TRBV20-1	TGCAGTGCTAGAGAAGGACTAGCGGGTAACCAAGAGACCCAGTACTTC	CSAREGLAGNQETQYF
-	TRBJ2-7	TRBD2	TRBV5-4	TGTGCCAGCAGCTCAGAAGCGGGGGGGCCGGGTTACGAGCAGTACTTC	CASSSEAGGPGYEQYF
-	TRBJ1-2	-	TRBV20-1	TGCAGTGCTAAAGATAGAGGGAACTATGGCTACACCTTC	CSAKDRGNYGYTF
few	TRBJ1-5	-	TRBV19	TGTGCCAGTAGTCCGAGGACAGAGAATCAGCCCCAGCATTTT	CASSPRTENQPQHF
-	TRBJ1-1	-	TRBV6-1	TGTGCCAGCAGTGTTCATGGGGGGAAGGCTGAAGCTTTCTTT	CASSVHGGKAEAFF
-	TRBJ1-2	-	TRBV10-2	TGCGCCAGCAGTGAGTCCGAAGTCTATGGCTACACCTTC	CASSESEVYGYTF
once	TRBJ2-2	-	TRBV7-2	-	CASSLALQGAIQYFGAGELFF
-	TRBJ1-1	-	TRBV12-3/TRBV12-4	TGTGCCAGCAGTTTACGCGAGGTCACTGAAGCTTTCTTT	CASSLREVTEAFF
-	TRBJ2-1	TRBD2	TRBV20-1	TGCAGTGCTAGTTTAAGCGGGGGTTACAATGAGCAGTTCTTC	CSASLSGGYNEQFF
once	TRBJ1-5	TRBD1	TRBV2	TGTGCCAGCAGTGAACAGGGGGGTCGGAGCAATCAGCCCCAGCATTTT	CASSEQGGRSNQPQHF
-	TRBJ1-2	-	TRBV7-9	TGTGCCAGCAGCTTATGGACGGCGGCTAACTATGGCTACACCTTC	CASSLWTAANYGYTF
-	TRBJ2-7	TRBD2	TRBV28	TGTGCCAGCAGTTTGGGGGGAGGGCGTCTAGGCGAGCAGTACTTC	CASSLGGGRLGEQYF
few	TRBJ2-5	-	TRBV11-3	TGTGCCAGCTTGGGGGAGGAGACCCAGTACTTC	CASLGEETQYF
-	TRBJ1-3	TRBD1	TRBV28	TGTGCCACCCTTATACGGGACAGGGCATACACCATATATTTT	CATLIRDRAYTIYF